The next 15 T cell receptor beta chains were all read from a single sample in a study of follicular helper T cells after annual influenza vaccination. Stated time point: 2014-2015 season, pre-vaccination. Some clones are missing from TCRdb's copy, which holds only in-frame ones; the method was immunoSEQ multiplex PCR. This sample yields about 27,000 clones, of which approximately 78% are seen a single time; about 1.2% belongs to the top ten. The sequences come from CXCR5+ CD38- circulating T follicular helper cells from blood, collected on the day of influenza vaccination. As to subset: circulating Tfh, non-naive CD4+CXCR5+PD-1+ (ICOS+CD38+ or ICOS-CD38-). Receptor source: an adult who received the influenza vaccine.

This clone showed up just a few times. V gene TRBV29-1 combines with J gene TRBJ2-2; the D is unclear. The CDR3 covers 14 residues. Trimming cost V 4 bases and J 1 base, with 10 bases left between them. Germline values: CDR1 SQVTM, CDR2 ANQGSEA. This CDR3 reads CSVGGSQNTGELFF. The CDR3 DNA reads TGCAGCGTTGGTGGCTCACAGAACACCGGGGAGCTGTTTTTT.

This clone was picked up a small number of times. This sequence joins TRBV29-1 and TRBJ2-1; 11 nucleotides align to TRBD1. The CDR3 is made up of 13 amino acids. Germline lookup yields CDR1 SQVTM and CDR2 ANQGSEA. J gave up 8 bases and V 5 bases, and 5 bases lay outside the gene matches. DNA for the CDR3: TGCAGCGTTTCTAGGACAGGGGGCCATGAGCAGTTCTTC. It translates to CSVSRTGGHEQFF.

The chain is built from TRBV6-1 and TRBJ1-1; a weak D match, TRBD1 (5 bases). CDR1 and CDR2 from the germline V gene are MNHNS and SASEGT. The CDR3 extends over 14 amino acids. The V end was cut by 5 bases, the J end by 3 bases, with 13 bases between. The CDR3 bases are TGTGCCAGCAGTTTGTCAGGGATCCACACTGAAGCTTTCTTT. Translation: CASSLSGIHTEAFF.

Written as DNA, the CDR3 is TGTGCCAGCAGCCAGATAGCGGGACTAGACCAGTATACGCAGTATTTT. Its translation is CASSQIAGLDQYTQYF. The chain links TRBV2 to TRBJ2-3, with TRBD2 matching over 8 bases. The germline CDR1 and CDR2 sequences are SNHLY and FYNNEI. The CDR3 runs to 16 residues. The junction had 15 bases not matched to a gene; V was cut back by 6 bases and J by 7 bases.

The V gene is TRBV29-1, the J gene TRBJ1-1; no definite D call. Germline V gives CDR1 SQVTM, CDR2 ANQGSEA. V shed 4 bases and J shed 2 bases, with 8 bases lying between them. The CDR3 is 12 residues long. CDR3 protein: CSVGYSNTEAFF. The CDR3 nucleotides are TGCAGCGTTGGGTACAGTAACACTGAAGCTTTCTTT.

The chain is built from TRBV14 and TRBJ2-1, with a tentative D call TRBD1 (5 bases). Germline loops: CDR1 SGHDN, CDR2 FVKESK. The CDR3 sequence is 14 residues long. V was trimmed by 6 bases and J by 7 bases, leaving 16 bases between them. DNA for the CDR3: TGTGCCAGCAGTCGCTTGGCAGGGTGGAATGAGCAGTTCTTC. Its translation is CASSRLAGWNEQFF.

The chain's CDR3 is CASSQRGGRTGELFF. The CDR3 DNA follows: TGTGCCAGCAGCCAGAGGGGGGGCCGAACCGGGGAGCTGTTTTTT. The chain links TRBV7-2 to TRBJ2-2; D is perhaps TRBD2 (7 bases). V dropped 5 bases and J dropped 5 bases, with 15 bases sitting between them. The CDR3 covers 15 residues. Germline CDR1 reads SGHTA; CDR2 reads FQGNSA.

The chain combines TRBV28 with TRBJ1-1; D remains ambiguous. The CDR3 contains 13 residues. V was trimmed by 5 bases and J by 1 base, leaving 8 bases between them. Germline assignment: CDR1 MDHEN and CDR2 SYDVKM. The CDR3 region has the DNA TGTGCCAGCAGTCCCCGGTGGAACACTGAAGCTTTCTTT. Amino acids: CASSPRWNTEAFF.

The chain has TRBV5-1 and TRBJ2-7, with 7 bases lining up with TRBD1. Trimming cost V 3 bases and J 5 bases; bases outside gene matches: 8. CDR1 is SGHRS and CDR2 is YFSETQ in the germline V gene. The CDR3 extends over 14 amino acids. The CDR3, as DNA: TGCGCCAGCAGCTCGGACGACAGGGCCCACGAGCAGTACTTC. Its protein product is CASSSDDRAHEQYF.

This clone was counted a single time. The rearrangement joins TRBV9 to TRBJ2-7, with 8 bases matching TRBD2. Germline assignment: CDR1 SGDLS and CDR2 YYNGEE. V lost 0 bases and J lost 6; bases outside the gene matches: 8. The CDR3 contains 15 residues. CDR3 in amino acids: CASSVGGTRGSEQYF. DNA of the CDR3: TGTGCCAGCAGCGTAGGGGGGACTAGGGGCTCCGAGCAGTACTTC.

This clone was detected a few times. The chain combines TRBV5-8 with TRBJ2-5; the match to TRBD2 covers 7 bases. The J call may be mistaken, given a closer DNA end match to TRBJ2-7. The germline gives CDR1 SGHTS, CDR2 YDEGEE. The CDR3 has 14 residues. This chain's CDR3 is CASRSGTNSYEQYF. In DNA form, the CDR3 reads TGTGCCAGCAGGTCCGGGACTAATTCCTACGAGCAGTACTTC.

This clone was recorded a few times. This rearrangement joins TRBV11-2 to TRBJ1-4, with D unresolved. The CDR3 runs to 13 residues. Germline CDR1 is SGHAT and CDR2 is FQNNGV. Trimming stripped 2 bases from V and 8 bases from J, with 9 bases between. Written as DNA, the CDR3 is TGTGCCAGCAGCTTACAGCTGACAGAAAAACTGTTTTTT. Its protein is CASSLQLTEKLFF.

This clone was counted once. The chain joins TRBV28 to TRBJ1-2, with TRBD1 identical over 11 bases. J gave up 8 bases and V 7 bases, and 9 bases lay outside the gene matches. In germline, CDR1 is MDHEN, CDR2 SYDVKM. This CDR3 is built from 14 residues. CDR3 sequence reads: CASIPGQGAVGYTF. The CDR3 DNA follows: TGTGCCAGCATTCCTGGACAGGGGGCAGTCGGCTACACCTTC.

This clone was picked up one time. The chain uses TRBV11-2 and TRBJ2-1; D possibly corresponds to TRBD1 (7 bases). Germline V gene data show CDR1 as SGHAT and CDR2 as FQNNGV. Trimming removed 4 bases from V and 4 bases from J, with 14 bases in between. The CDR3 is 15 amino acids. The CDR3 region has the DNA TGTGCCAGCAGCTGGGGGGACAGACAATACAATGAGCAGTTCTTC. This encodes CASSWGDRQYNEQFF.

The chain combines TRBV20-1 with TRBJ2-1; weak D call: TRBD2 (6 bases). Trimming pared 6 bases from V and 10 bases from J, leaving 13 bases between. From germline, CDR1 is DFQATT and CDR2 SNEGSKA (reference sequence). The CDR3 totals 11 residues. CDR3 protein: CSAALANEQFF. CDR3 nucleotide sequence: TGCAGTGCCGCCCTAGCGAACGAGCAGTTCTTC.